The 28 T cell receptor beta chains below come from one sample, sequenced in a study of prognosis after radiotherapy for stage I lung cancer. Amplification of the TCR beta CDR3 (from genomic DNA) was done by two-round multiplex PCR. Primers specific to each TRBV and TRBJ gene drove first-round PCR. Using its own MiXCR run on the multiplex PCR reads, TCRdb lists one record per CDR3 protein. The data contain fewer than 40,000 distinct CDR3 sequences, approximately 39% of them singletons. The sequencing used PBMCs, collected before or after stereotactic body radiation therapy (not recorded which). The receptors derive from a donor aged 50 or older with non-small cell lung cancer.

This chain uses TRBV6-1 with TRBJ1-6; TRBD1 matches at 7 bases. The CDR3 is made up of 14 amino acids. V was pared by 7 bases and J by 9 bases, with 9 bases of the junction left unmatched. CDR1 is MNHNS, CDR2 SASEGT, per germline. CDR3 region: CASTKGQEGSPLHF. As DNA, the CDR3 is TGTGCCAGCACGAAAGGACAGGAAGGTTCACCCCTCCACTTT.

This clonotype showed up many times. The J gene is TRBJ2-1, the V gene TRBV5-1; 7 bases match TRBD2. CDR3 length: 15 residues. V shed 3 bases and J 5 bases; nucleotides not matched to a gene: 8. CDR1 SGHRS and CDR2 YFSETQ come from the germline V gene. DNA for the CDR3: TGCGCCAGCAGCTCCCTAGCGGATGGGAACAATGAGCAGTTCTTC. Translation: CASSSLADGNNEQFF.

This clonotype was counted at least ten times. The CDR3 loop is CAWSSERRAGYTF. Here the CDR3 DNA reads TGTGCCTGGAGTAGCGAGCGGCGGGCTGGCTACACCTTC. The rearrangement joins TRBV30 to TRBJ1-2; D unresolved. Germline V gene data show CDR1 as GTSNPN and CDR2 as SVGIG (reference sequence). CDR3 length: 13 residues. Trimming pared 2 bases from V and 7 bases from J, leaving 14 bases between.

The chain employs TRBV5-6 and TRBJ2-1; no clear D gene. Trimming took 5 bases from V and 7 from J, leaving 13 bases between them. Per the germline V gene, CDR1 is SGHDT and CDR2 is YYEEEE. The CDR3 has 13 residues. DNA of the CDR3: TGTGCCAGCAGTTCTGGGCTTGGGAATGAGCAGTTCTTC. It codes for CASSSGLGNEQFF.

At least ten counts were recorded for this clonotype. The J gene is TRBJ2-2, the V gene TRBV7-3, with D perhaps given as TRBD1 or TRBD2 (5 bases each). The CDR3 is 15 amino acids. Per the germline V gene, CDR1 is SGHTA and CDR2 is FQGTGA. The V end lost 4 bases, the J end lost 1 base, and 10 bases lay between the germline ends. CDR3 region: CASSWDGRNTGELFF. The CDR3 bases are TGTGCCAGCAGCTGGGACGGCCGGAACACCGGGGAGCTGTTTTTT. The full variable domain, completed using reference TRBV7-3 and TRBJ2-2, is GAGVSQTPSNKVTEKGKYVELRCDPISGHTALYWYRQSLGQGPEFLIYFQGTGAADDSGLPNDRFFAVRPEGSVSTLKIQRTERGDSAVYLCASSWDGRNTGELFFGEGSRLTVL.

This clonotype has a handful of counts. One base away lies a much larger clone, so this may be a sequencing read error. This chain connects TRBV25-1 to TRBJ1-1; D unclear. The V gene's germline CDR1 is MGHDK and CDR2 SYGVNS. Deletions cut 7 bases from V and 4 bases from J, with 19 bases between. The CDR3 runs to 15 residues. CDR3 in DNA: TGTGCCAGCATTCATCCCCCGATTTGGGGCACTGAAGCTTTCTTT. Translation gives CASIHPPIWGTEAFF.

This clonotype was seen at least ten times. The chain links TRBV30 to TRBJ2-1, with D possibly being TRBD1 (6 bases). V lost 8 bases and J lost 0, with 11 bases in between. The CDR3 totals 13 residues. The V gene's germline CDR1 is GTSNPN and CDR2 SVGIG (reference sequence). CDR3 residues: CAGGQSSYNEQFF. The CDR3 DNA follows: TGTGCCGGAGGACAGAGCTCCTACAATGAGCAGTTCTTC. Full variable domain (missing parts from reference TRBV30 and TRBJ2-1): SQTIHQWPATLVQPVGSPLSLECTVEGTSNPNLYWYRQAAGRGLQLLFYSVGIGQISSEVPQNLSASRPQDRQFILSSKKLLLSDSGFYLCAGGQSSYNEQFFGPGTRLTVL.

This clonotype was seen at least ten times. The chain couples TRBV20-1 to TRBJ2-1, with D tentatively TRBD2 (7 bases). V gave up 6 bases and J gave up 5 bases, with 17 bases separating them. Germline V gene sequence: CDR1 DFQATT, CDR2 SNEGSKA (reference sequence). This CDR3 spans 14 amino acids. CDR3 amino acids: CSAVFGGGHNEQFF. As DNA, the CDR3 is TGCAGTGCAGTTTTCGGCGGGGGCCACAATGAGCAGTTCTTC.

This clonotype has at least ten counts. V and J are TRBV6-4 and TRBJ2-1, with D maybe TRBD1 (7 bases). Germline V CDR1 and CDR2: MRHNA, SNTAGT. This CDR3 contains 15 residues. Trimming took off 6 bases at V and 7 bases at J, with 19 bases between the two ends. The CDR3 DNA follows: TGTGCCAGCAGCGACGACGCAGGGGGGTTGAATGAGCAGTTCTTC. Protein: CASSDDAGGLNEQFF.

J is TRBJ2-7 and V is TRBV28; a weak D match, TRBD2 (6 bases). CDR3 length: 13 residues. The V and J ends lost 9 bases and 3 bases respectively, with 15 bases between them. The germline V gene encodes CDR1 MDHEN and CDR2 SYDVKM. The CDR3 sequence: CARVTGERYEQYF. In DNA, the CDR3 is TGTGCCAGAGTAACGGGAGAACGCTACGAGCAGTACTTC.

This clonotype qualifies as medium-sized. The V call is TRBV6-2 or TRBV6-3, the J call TRBJ2-1, with 7 nucleotides matching TRBD2. The germline gives CDR1 MNHEY, CDR2 SVGEGT. The ends lost 8 bases at V and 6 bases at J; junction bases unmatched: 19. The CDR3 totals 17 residues. The chain's CDR3 is CASLSLGAGEGFNEQFF. The DNA of the CDR3 is TGTGCCAGCCTAAGCCTTGGTGCGGGAGAGGGGTTCAATGAGCAGTTCTTC.

This rearrangement joins TRBV13 to TRBJ2-3, with D unclear. V was shortened by 5 bases and J by 6 bases, with 6 bases between the two germline ends. This CDR3 region has 11 residues. Germline assignment: CDR1 PRHDT and CDR2 FYEKMQ (reference sequence). CDR3 nucleotides: TGTGCCAGCAGCCCCTCCGATACGCAGTATTTT. Translation gives CASSPSDTQYF.

The J gene is TRBJ2-7, the V gene TRBV27, with 8 nucleotides matching TRBD2. The CDR3 extends over 14 amino acids. V shed 5 bases and J 6 bases; nucleotides not matched to a gene: 9. Germline V CDR1 and CDR2: MNHEY, SMNVEV (reference sequence). CDR3 protein: CASSPGLGGSEQYF. Written as DNA, the CDR3 is TGTGCCAGCAGTCCGGGACTAGGAGGGAGCGAGCAGTACTTC.

On this clonotype: The final CDR3 position lacks the conserved phenylalanine or tryptophan, pointing to a likely read error. The chain couples TRBV12-3 or TRBV12-4 to TRBJ1-2; D possibly corresponds to TRBD1 (5 bases). The CDR3 totals 13 residues. The V and J ends lost 7 bases and 7 bases respectively, with 16 bases between them. CDR3 nucleotides: TGTGCCAGCACTACTTCACAGGTGCGTGGCTACACCTCC. Its translation: CASTTSQVRGYTS.

This clonotype was seen ten or more times. The rearrangement links TRBV2 to TRBJ2-7; D is undetermined. The germline V gene encodes CDR1 SNHLY and CDR2 FYNNEI. With 6 bases removed from V and 5 bases from J, the gap between germline ends came to 8 bases. The CDR3 runs to 11 residues. The CDR3 loop reads CASSQTDEQYF. The CDR3 DNA reads TGTGCCAGCAGCCAGACGGACGAGCAGTACTTC. The whole variable domain, remainder taken from reference TRBV2 and TRBJ2-7, is EPEVTQTPSHQVTQMGQEVILRCVPISNHLYFYWYRQILGQKVEFLVSFYNNEISEKSEIFDDQFSVERPDGSNFTLKIRSTKLEDSAMYFCASSQTDEQYFGPGTRLTVT.

There are a few counts of this clonotype. The chain carries TRBV14 and TRBJ2-5; D not resolved. Germline V gene data show CDR1 as SGHDN and CDR2 as FVKESK. V was trimmed by 9 bases and J by 0 bases, leaving 11 bases between them. This CDR3 spans 13 amino acids. CDR3 amino acids: CASQPAYQETQYF. The CDR3 coding sequence is TGTGCCAGTCAACCCGCTTACCAAGAGACCCAGTACTTC. Full variable domain (rest looked up from reference TRBV14 and TRBJ2-5): EAGVTQFPSHSVIEKGQTVTLRCDPISGHDNLYWYRRVMGKEIKFLLHFVKESKQDESGMPNNRFLAERTGGTYSTLKVQPAELEDSGVYFCASQPAYQETQYFGPGTRLLVL.

This clonotype was counted many times. This rearrangement joins TRBV12-5 to TRBJ1-1; 11 positions match TRBD1. V lost 1 base, J lost 4 bases, and 5 bases stayed unmatched. Germline V gene lookup returns CDR1 LGHNT and CDR2 FRNRAP. CDR3 length: 16 residues. The CDR3 region is CASGLDGTGGRTEAFF. CDR3 nucleotide sequence: TGTGCTAGTGGTTTGGACGGGACAGGGGGTCGCACTGAAGCTTTCTTT.

This clonotype ranks as medium-sized. V gene TRBV27 combines with J gene TRBJ2-3; 12 bases are shared with TRBD1. The CDR3 has 16 amino acids. CDR1 and CDR2 from the germline V gene are MNHEY and SMNVEV (reference sequence). V shed 5 bases and J 6 bases; nucleotides not matched to a gene: 9. CDR3 sequence: CASSRPRDRGRDTQYF. In DNA, the CDR3 is TGTGCCAGCAGTAGACCCCGGGACAGGGGGCGGGATACGCAGTATTTT.

Worth noting for this clonotype: This is likely an artifact of a read error, given a far larger clone one base away. This chain connects TRBV6-2 or TRBV6-3 to TRBJ1-2; D unresolved. The CDR3 contains 16 residues. Germline assignment: CDR1 MNHEY and CDR2 SVGEGT. This chain's CDR3 is CASSDSPTLRFLGYTF. The CDR3 DNA reads TGTGCCAGCAGTGACTCCCCGACACTCCGGTTTCTTGGCTACACCTTC.

The table lists this clonotype with many counts. One junction end disagrees with the germline gene, perhaps due to a read error. The genes are TRBV28 and TRBJ1-1; D is ambiguous. The length of the CDR3 is 14 residues. Germline CDR1 and CDR2: MDHEN and SYDVKM. The CDR3 region is CASSLRHPAGEPIF. CDR3 sequence (DNA): TGTGCCAGCAGTTTGAGGCATCCCGCAGGTGAGCCGATCTTT.

This clonotype was seen at least ten times. The chain has TRBV5-8 and TRBJ2-5; 12 bases are shared with TRBD2. The germline gives CDR1 SGHTS, CDR2 YDEGEE. The CDR3 totals 16 residues. V gave up 3 bases and J gave up 5 bases; unmatched junction bases: 8. CDR3 in amino acids: CASSYRLAGVGETQYF. Here the CDR3 DNA reads TGTGCCAGCAGCTACCGACTAGCGGGAGTCGGGGAGACCCAGTACTTC.

Remarks on this clonotype: The likely explanation is a read error, given a far larger clone one base away. The chain carries TRBV6-4 and TRBJ1-3, with D perhaps matching TRBD1 (5 bases). Deletions cut 4 bases from V and 0 bases from J, with 10 bases between. This CDR3 has 15 residues. Germline CDR1 MRHNA, CDR2 SNTAGT. The CDR3 DNA reads as TGTGCCAGCAGTGTAGAGGGGTCCTCTGGAAACACCATATATTTT. Protein sequence: CASSVEGSSGNTIYF.

The sample holds many counts of this clonotype. V usage is TRBV30 and J usage is TRBJ2-7; a possible D gene is TRBD2 (5 bases). The CDR3 is 14 residues long. The V gene's germline CDR1 is GTSNPN and CDR2 SVGIG (reference sequence). Trimming stripped 3 bases from V and 3 bases from J, with 15 bases between. CDR3 in DNA: TGTGCCTGGAGCCCCGGGAACGGGCTCTACGAGCAGTACTTC. Protein product: CAWSPGNGLYEQYF.

For this clonotype: A far larger clone is one nucleotide away, so this likely arose from a read error. The chain combines TRBV6-9 with TRBJ1-1, with unresolved D. This CDR3 has 14 amino acids. The V end was cut by 6 bases, the J end by 0 bases, with 11 bases between. Germline-derived CDR1 and CDR2 are MNHGY and SVAAGI. Written as DNA, the CDR3 is TGTGCCAGCAGGCCTTCATGCGTGAACACTGAAGCTTTCTTT. Protein: CASRPSCVNTEAFF.

This clonotype has ten or more counts. The gene calls are TRBV12-3 or TRBV12-4 and TRBJ1-5; D gene uncertain. Between the trimmed V and J ends, which lost 1 base and 9 bases, there was a span of 10 bases. The CDR3 has 13 amino acids. The CDR3 region has the DNA TGTGCCAGCAGTTTAGAGCCGGGCGGGCCCCAGCATTTT. This gives the protein CASSLEPGGPQHF.

This clonotype was seen many times. The gene calls are TRBV2 and TRBJ1-2, with 12 bases lining up with TRBD1. The germline V gene has CDR1 SNHLY and CDR2 FYNNEI. V dropped 7 bases and J dropped 7; count of bases not matched to a gene: 10. The CDR3 loop spans 15 amino acids. The CDR3 DNA follows: TGTGCCAGCACCGCCAAGGGGACAGGGGGCGGTGGCTACACCTTC. Translating it yields CASTAKGTGGGGYTF.

This clonotype was observed many times. A read error may be the cause here, since a much bigger clone is one base away. The chain has TRBV13 and TRBJ1-4, with 7 bases that match TRBD1. Germline assignment: CDR1 PRHDT and CDR2 FYEKMQ (reference sequence). The length of the CDR3 is 15 residues. The CDR3 sequence is CASSLSTGVNEKLLF. The CDR3, as DNA: TGTGCCAGCAGCTTATCAACAGGGGTTAATGAAAAACTGCTTTTT.

This clonotype was recorded once. A single base is all that separates this from a far larger clone, so a read error is likely. J is TRBJ2-6 and V is TRBV6-9; D not resolved. The CDR3 has 17 amino acids. Germline lookup yields CDR1 MNHGY and CDR2 SVAAGI. The V end was cut by 3 bases, the J end by 0 bases, with 12 bases between. CDR3 in amino acids: CASSYHEVASGANVLTF. The CDR3 DNA reads TGTGCCAGCAGTTACCACGAGGTCGCCTCTGGGGCCAACGTCCTGACTTTC.